This entry concerns a single TCR beta chain. Its matching antigen is unknown. The sample comes from a study of radiotherapy plus CTLA-4 blockade in lung cancer. Overall study findings and caveats: TCR clones from tumors expanded in blood after radiotherapy plus ipilimumab.

Unmatched junction bases numbered 4, after V lost 1 base and J lost 8 bases. The CDR3 extends over 15 amino acids. The V gene's germline CDR1 is SGHTA and CDR2 FQGNSA. TCRdb's copy holds only in-frame clones and misses some; the assay was immunoSEQ multiplex PCR. There are about 45,000 clones in the sample; roughly 60% occur only once, and approximately 18% lies in the top ten. This chain connects TRBV7-2 to TRBJ2-1; 11 nucleotides agree with TRBD2. Sequencing used peripheral blood, obtained from a patient treated with radiotherapy plus ipilimumab. The receptor was derived from a human donor with non-small cell lung cancer who had a partial response to radiotherapy plus ipilimumab. This chain's CDR3 is CASSLVASGGYEQFF. CDR3 nucleotides: TGTGCCAGCAGCTTAGTAGCTAGCGGGGGGTATGAGCAGTTCTTC.